This T cell receptor (beta chain) is from a study of T cell repertoires in cytomegalovirus infection. TCRdb recomputed calls from the reads with MiXCR, one row per CDR3 protein. The repertoire has some 900,000 distinct CDR3 sequences, around a third of them found once; the top ten carry under 15%. The CDR3 contains 15 residues. Germline V CDR1 and CDR2: LNHDA, SQIVND (reference sequence). The ends were cut back, 3 bases at V and 7 bases at J, with 16 bases in the middle. This clonotype was detected a few times. Its specificity is unknown. This material consisted of cultured CD8+ T cells from PBMCs, taken from culture after CMV antigen stimulation. The V and J genes are TRBV19 and TRBJ1-5; the D gene is possibly TRBD1 (6 bases). The clonotype originates from a human donor in good health (CMV status not recorded). Some clones in this sample may be carry-over from other donors' samples. CDR3 in amino acids: CASSIGTLGTQPQHF. In nucleotides, the CDR3 is TGTGCCAGTAGTATCGGGACATTAGGTACGCAGCCCCAGCATTTT.